Reported below is one T cell receptor (beta chain). These data originate in a study of blood T cell repertoires in COVID-19. Study-wide context: Samples taken during acute and convalescent COVID-19 were collected in the United States, Italy and Spain. T cells, B-cell-depleted T cells, or PBMCs supplied cDNA or gDNA.

As handled by the study authors: Using reference gene primer amplification, nucleated cell counts were estimated. The method was immunoSEQ multiplex PCR; TCRdb's version includes in-frame clones alone and lacks a portion of them. The V and J calls and clone size are taken from that table; D and trimming were inferred from the DNA. The table lists hundreds of thousands of clones, around 87% of them singletons. CDR1 is LGHNA, CDR2 YSLEER, per germline. Trimming took off 0 bases at V and 3 bases at J, with 9 bases between the two ends. The length of the CDR3 is 15 residues. Material for sequencing was peripheral blood. V is TRBV4-3 and J is TRBJ1-3; no clear D gene. The receptor was isolated from a woman aged 45 to 65 who had recovered from COVID-19. The CDR3 loop is CASSQDLNIGNTIYF. CDR3 nucleotides: TGCGCCAGCAGCCAAGATTTAAATATTGGAAACACCATATATTTT.